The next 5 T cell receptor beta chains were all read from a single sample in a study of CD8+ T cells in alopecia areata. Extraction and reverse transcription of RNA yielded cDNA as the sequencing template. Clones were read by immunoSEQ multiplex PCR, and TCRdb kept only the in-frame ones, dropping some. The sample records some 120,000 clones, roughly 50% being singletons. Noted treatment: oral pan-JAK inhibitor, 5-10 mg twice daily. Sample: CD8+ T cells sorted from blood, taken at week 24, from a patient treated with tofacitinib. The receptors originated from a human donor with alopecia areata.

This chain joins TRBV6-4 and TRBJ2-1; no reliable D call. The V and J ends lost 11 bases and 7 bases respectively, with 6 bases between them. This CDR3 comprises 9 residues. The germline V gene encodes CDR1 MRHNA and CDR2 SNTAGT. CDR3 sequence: CAELNEQFF. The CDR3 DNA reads TGTGCCGAGCTGAATGAGCAGTTCTTC.

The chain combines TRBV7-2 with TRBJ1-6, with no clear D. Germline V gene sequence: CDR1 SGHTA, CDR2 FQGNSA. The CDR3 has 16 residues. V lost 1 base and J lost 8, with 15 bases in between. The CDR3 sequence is CASSLVNGGEDSPLHF. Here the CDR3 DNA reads TGTGCCAGCAGCTTAGTCAACGGCGGGGAAGATTCACCCCTCCACTTT.

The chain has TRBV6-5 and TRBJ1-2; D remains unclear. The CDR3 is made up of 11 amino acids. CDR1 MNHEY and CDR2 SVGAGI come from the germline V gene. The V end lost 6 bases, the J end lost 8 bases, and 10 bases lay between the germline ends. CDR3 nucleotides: TGTGCCAGCAGCGGGGAGCGGGGCTACACCTTC. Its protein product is CASSGERGYTF.

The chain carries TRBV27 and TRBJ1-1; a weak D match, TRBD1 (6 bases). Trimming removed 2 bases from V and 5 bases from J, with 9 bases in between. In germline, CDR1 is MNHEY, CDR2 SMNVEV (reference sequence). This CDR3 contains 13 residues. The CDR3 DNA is TGTGCCAGCAGTTTAGGGGGGCGAACTGAAGCTTTCTTT. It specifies CASSLGGRTEAFF.

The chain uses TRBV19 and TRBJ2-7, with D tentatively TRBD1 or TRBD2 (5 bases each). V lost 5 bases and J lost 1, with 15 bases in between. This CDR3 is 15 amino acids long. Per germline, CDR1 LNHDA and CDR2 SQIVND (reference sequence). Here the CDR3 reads CASSPRDLASYEQYF. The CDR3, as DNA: TGTGCCAGTAGTCCCCGGGACCTAGCTTCCTACGAGCAGTACTTC.